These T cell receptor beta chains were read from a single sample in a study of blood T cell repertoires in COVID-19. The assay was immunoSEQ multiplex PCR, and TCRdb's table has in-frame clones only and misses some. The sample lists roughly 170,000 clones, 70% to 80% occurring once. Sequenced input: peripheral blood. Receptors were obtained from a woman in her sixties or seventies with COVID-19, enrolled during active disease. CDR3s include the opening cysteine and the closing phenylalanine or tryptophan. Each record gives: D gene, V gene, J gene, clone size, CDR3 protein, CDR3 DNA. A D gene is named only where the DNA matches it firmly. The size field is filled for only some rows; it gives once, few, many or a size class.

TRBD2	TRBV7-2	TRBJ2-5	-	CASSVGLAMETQYF	TGTGCCAGCAGCGTTGGACTAGCGATGGAGACCCAGTACTTC
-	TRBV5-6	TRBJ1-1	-	CASSLSLNTEAFF	TGTGCCAGCAGCTTATCTTTGAACACTGAAGCTTTCTTT
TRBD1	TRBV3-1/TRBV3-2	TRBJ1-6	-	CASRGGQGSSPLHF	TGTGCCAGCAGGGGGGGACAGGGGAGTTCACCCCTCCACTTT
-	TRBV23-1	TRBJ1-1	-	CASSQLKRIEDTEAFF	TGCGCCAGCAGTCAATTAAAAAGGATAGAGGACACTGAAGCTTTCTTT
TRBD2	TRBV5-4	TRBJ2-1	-	CASSRGSGSSYNEQFF	TGTGCCAGCAGCAGAGGCAGCGGGAGCTCCTACAATGAGCAGTTCTTC
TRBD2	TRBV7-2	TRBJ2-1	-	CASSLVTLAAYNEQFF	TGTGCCAGCAGCTTAGTGACCCTAGCGGCCTACAATGAGCAGTTCTTC
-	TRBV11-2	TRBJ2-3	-	CASSLIGQEGADTQYF	TGTGCCAGCAGCTTAATCGGACAGGAGGGCGCAGATACGCAGTATTTT
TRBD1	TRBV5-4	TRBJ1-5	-	CASSLGGTGRPDQPQHF	TGTGCCAGCAGCTTGGGGGGGACAGGACGACCAGATCAGCCCCAGCATTTT
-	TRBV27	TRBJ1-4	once	CASTPSEKWLFF	TGTGCCAGCACCCCAAGCGAGAAATGGCTGTTTTTT
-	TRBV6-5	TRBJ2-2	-	CASSFSEGAGELFF	TGTGCCAGCAGTTTTTCCGAGGGGGCCGGGGAGCTGTTTTTT
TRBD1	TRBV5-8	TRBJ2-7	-	CASRWTGTNEQYF	TGTGCCAGCAGATGGACAGGGACGAACGAGCAGTACTTC
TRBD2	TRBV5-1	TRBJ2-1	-	CASRMGLASHNEQFF	TGCGCCAGCAGGATGGGACTAGCGAGTCACAATGAGCAGTTCTTC
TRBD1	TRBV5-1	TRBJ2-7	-	CASSLGTGIHEQYF	TGCGCCAGCAGCTTGGGGACAGGGATCCACGAGCAGTACTTC
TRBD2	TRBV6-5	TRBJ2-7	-	CASRTSGRADEQYF	TGTGCCAGCAGGACTAGCGGGAGAGCTGACGAGCAGTACTTC
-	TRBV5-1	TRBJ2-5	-	CASSSGPPQETQYF	TGCGCCAGCAGCAGTGGCCCTCCCCAAGAGACCCAGTACTTC
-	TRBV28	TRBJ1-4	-	CASSETGRNEKLFF	TGTGCCAGCAGTGAAACAGGGAGAAATGAAAAACTGTTTTTT